A single sample gave rise to the 23 T cell receptor beta chains below, sequenced in a study of vaccination effects on CD4 cells after COVID-19. Using viral peptide pools, the ViraFEST assay grew out antigen-specific CD4+ T cells prior to sequencing. When less than 11 days of culture had elapsed, CD4+ T cells were isolated. Vaccination of participants consisted of two doses of either the BNT162b2 or mRNA-1273 vaccine. The antigens these receptors bind are not known. Some clones are missing from TCRdb's copy, which holds only in-frame ones; the method was immunoSEQ multiplex PCR. Counted here are more than 65,000 clones, around 81% occurring once; the ten biggest clones make up about 1.2%. Sequencing used CD4+ T cells from PBMCs cultured with HCoV-229E spike peptides, obtained after COVID-19 vaccination. These receptors were collected from a human donor who received a COVID-19 vaccine.

This clone was picked up one time. The genes are TRBV27 and TRBJ2-5, with D possibly being TRBD2 (6 bases). V shed 10 bases and J shed 7 bases, with 16 bases lying between them. The CDR3 loop spans 12 amino acids. In germline, CDR1 is MNHEY, CDR2 SMNVEV (reference sequence). CDR3 DNA: TGTGCCATCCGGGGGTCCGTCGGGACCCAGTACTTC. This translates into CAIRGSVGTQYF.

The gene calls are TRBV30 and TRBJ2-3, with 8 bases lining up with TRBD2. V was clipped by 7 bases and J by 8 bases; unmatched bases: 11. Germline V gene lookup returns CDR1 GTSNPN and CDR2 SVGIG (reference sequence). The CDR3 covers 13 residues. The CDR3 DNA follows: TGTGCCTCCGGGAGGGGATATTCGGGTACGCAGTATTTT. This codes for CASGRGYSGTQYF.

The V call is TRBV10-2, the J call TRBJ2-3; possible D gene TRBD1, 5 bases. The CDR3 is 13 amino acids. V lost 9 bases to trimming and J lost 3 bases, with 13 bases between them. Looked up from germline, CDR1 is WSHSY and CDR2 is SAAADI. CDR3 sequence: CASSREDTDTQYF. For the CDR3, the DNA is TGCGCCAGTAGCAGGGAAGATACAGATACGCAGTATTTT.

V usage is TRBV6-2 or TRBV6-3 and J usage is TRBJ2-2, with D perhaps TRBD1 (6 bases). This CDR3 region has 15 residues. Trimming removed 6 bases at V and 3 bases at J, with 14 bases between. Germline V CDR1 and CDR2: MNHEY, SVGEGT. Here the CDR3 reads CASSADRPDTGELFF. Here the CDR3 DNA reads TGTGCCAGCAGCGCGGACAGACCGGACACCGGGGAGCTGTTTTTT.

The CDR3 loop is CASSAQPRGRGLTGELFF. The DNA of the CDR3 is TGTGCCAGCAGTGCCCAACCCCGCGGCAGGGGATTAACCGGGGAGCTGTTTTTT. The V and J genes are TRBV2 and TRBJ2-2; perhaps TRBD1 as D (6 bases). Trimming shortened V by 4 bases and J by 5 bases, and 23 bases separated the two germline ends. The CDR3 contains 18 residues. Germline CDR1 SNHLY, CDR2 FYNNEI. The entire variable domain, with the rest obtained from reference TRBV2 and TRBJ2-2, is as follows: EPEVTQTPSHQVTQMGQEVILRCVPISNHLYFYWYRQILGQKVEFLVSFYNNEISEKSEIFDDQFSVERPDGSNFTLKIRSTKLEDSAMYFCASSAQPRGRGLTGELFFGEGSRLTVL.

The chain employs TRBV5-4 and TRBJ1-3; the D is unclear. The V gene lost 4 bases and the J gene lost 8 bases, with 13 bases spanning the gap. This CDR3 comprises 13 residues. Per germline, CDR1 SGHNT and CDR2 YYREEE (reference sequence). In DNA form, the CDR3 reads TGTGCCAGCAGCCCAGATCGTAGAGACACCATATATTTT. Protein product: CASSPDRRDTIYF.

V is TRBV5-6 and J is TRBJ1-6, with D maybe TRBD1 (6 bases). The germline CDR1 and CDR2 sequences are SGHDT and YYEEEE. The CDR3 spans 15 residues. Trimming removed 3 bases from V and 6 bases from J, with 13 bases in between. CDR3 DNA: TGTGCCAGCAGCTGGCGGGGGGCGCCTAATTCACCCCTCCACTTT. Amino acids: CASSWRGAPNSPLHF.

The chain employs TRBV15 and TRBJ2-1, with D perhaps matching TRBD2 (5 bases). Germline assignment: CDR1 LNHNV and CDR2 YYDKDF (reference sequence). The length of the CDR3 is 14 residues. The V and J ends lost 1 base and 9 bases respectively, with 13 bases between them. The DNA of the CDR3 is TGTGCCACCAGCAGAGCCGCCGAGGGATTTGAGCAGTTCTTC. This sequence encodes CATSRAAEGFEQFF.

The chain carries TRBV29-1 and TRBJ1-1; D gene ambiguous. This CDR3 is 13 amino acids long. Germline CDR1 and CDR2: SQVTM and ANQGSEA. The V gene lost 3 bases and the J gene lost 4 bases, with 12 bases spanning the gap. DNA of the CDR3: TGCAGCGTTGAGGCGGGATGGGGCACTGAAGCTTTCTTT. Its translation: CSVEAGWGTEAFF.

The J gene is TRBJ2-7, the V gene TRBV28, with TRBD1 matching over 8 bases. CDR3 length equals 15 residues. Trimming removed 5 bases from V and 0 bases from J; junction bases left unmatched: 6. Per the germline V gene, CDR1 is MDHEN and CDR2 is SYDVKM. The CDR3 coding sequence is TGTGCCAGCAGTCGGACAGGGCCCGGCTCCTACGAGCAGTACGTC. This encodes CASSRTGPGSYEQYV.

The genes are TRBV6-5 and TRBJ1-1; the D gene is possibly TRBD1 (6 bases). The length of the CDR3 is 15 residues. The germline V gene has CDR1 MNHEY and CDR2 SVGAGI. V lost 8 bases, J lost 4 bases, and 20 bases lay in between. This CDR3 is CASSNSGALGTEAFF. The CDR3 DNA follows: TGTGCCAGCTCGAACTCGGGGGCACTCGGCACTGAAGCTTTCTTT.

The rearrangement uses TRBV7-9 and TRBJ1-1; possible D gene TRBD1, 5 bases. CDR3 length equals 15 residues. Germline lookup yields CDR1 SEHNR and CDR2 FQNEAQ (reference sequence). The germline V and J ends were trimmed by 1 base and 10 bases, with 19 bases remaining between them. CDR3 region: CASSLGAGLSHGAFF. CDR3 sequence (DNA): TGTGCCAGCAGCTTAGGTGCAGGGCTAAGCCACGGAGCTTTCTTT.

Here the CDR3 reads CASTNRGGEQYV. CDR3 in DNA: TGTGCCAGCACCAACAGGGGTGGCGAGCAGTACGTC. The chain is built from TRBV6-5 and TRBJ2-7; TRBD1 aligns across 7 bases. With 7 bases clipped from V and 6 bases from J, the junction kept 6 bases outside the gene matches. The germline V gene has CDR1 MNHEY and CDR2 SVGAGI. The CDR3 is 12 residues long.

The chain recombines TRBV24-1 with TRBJ2-3, with TRBD1 as a possible D gene (5 bases). This CDR3 is built from 15 residues. The germline V gene has CDR1 KGHDR and CDR2 SFDVKD. Trimming removed 4 bases from V and 4 bases from J, with 14 bases in between. The CDR3: CATSDPGAHADTQYF. The CDR3 coding sequence is TGTGCCACCAGTGACCCTGGGGCCCATGCAGATACGCAGTATTTT.

The gene calls are TRBV5-1 and TRBJ1-2, with D unresolved. Per the germline V gene, CDR1 is SGHRS and CDR2 is YFSETQ. Trimming pared 0 bases from V and 7 bases from J, leaving 10 bases between. This CDR3 region has 13 residues. In DNA form, the CDR3 reads TGCGCCAGCAGCTTGGCCAGTGGAGCTGGCTACACCTTC. Its protein product is CASSLASGAGYTF.

This clone occurred once. The rearrangement joins TRBV6-5 to TRBJ2-4, with TRBD1 as a possible D gene (6 bases). Germline CDR1 is MNHEY and CDR2 is SVGAGI. Trimming stripped 5 bases from V and 12 bases from J, with 17 bases between. The CDR3 totals 13 residues. CDR3 sequence (DNA): TGTGCCAGCAGTCGGCAGGGGCGGAATTCTCAGTACTTC. This codes for CASSRQGRNSQYF.

This chain links TRBV5-1 with TRBJ2-1, with D possibly matching TRBD1 (5 bases). The V and J ends lost 4 bases and 6 bases respectively, with 8 bases between them. CDR1 is SGHRS and CDR2 is YFSETQ in the germline V gene. This CDR3 comprises 12 residues. CDR3 sequence: CASSQQGNEQFF. CDR3 DNA: TGCGCCAGCAGCCAGCAGGGCAATGAGCAGTTCTTC.

The rearrangement joins TRBV5-1 to TRBJ1-1; D gene ambiguous. This CDR3 is built from 12 residues. Trimming cost V 6 bases and J 2 bases, with 8 bases left between them. The V gene's germline CDR1 is SGHRS and CDR2 YFSETQ. In DNA, the CDR3 is TGCGCCAGCACCCGGGATAACACTGAAGCTTTCTTT. Protein product: CASTRDNTEAFF.

This sequence joins TRBV12-5 and TRBJ2-5; D possibly corresponds to TRBD1 (6 bases). Germline-derived CDR1 and CDR2 are LGHNT and FRNRAP. Trimming removed 6 bases at V and 5 bases at J, with 16 bases between. The CDR3 length is 14 residues. The CDR3 loop reads CASGPGQLGETQYF. The CDR3 coding sequence is TGTGCTAGTGGCCCCGGACAGTTGGGGGAGACCCAGTACTTC.

V and J are TRBV5-6 and TRBJ2-5; possible D gene TRBD1, 5 bases. Trimming took 5 bases from V and 5 from J, leaving 13 bases between them. CDR1 and CDR2 (germline): SGHDT, YYEEEE. The CDR3 is 13 residues long. The CDR3 spells CASSSRGVETQYF. Written as DNA, the CDR3 is TGTGCCAGCAGTTCTAGGGGTGTTGAGACCCAGTACTTC.

The CDR3 DNA is TGTGCCAGCAGAAGGAGGGGGGAGGTCGGGGAGCTGTTTTTT. Protein sequence: CASRRRGEVGELFF. The V and J genes are TRBV25-1 and TRBJ2-2; perhaps D is TRBD1 or TRBD2 (6 bases each). From germline, CDR1 is MGHDK and CDR2 SYGVNS. The V end was cut by 6 bases, the J end by 7 bases, with 15 bases between. The CDR3 is 14 residues long.

The CDR3 spells CASRRESVSGANVLTF. CDR3 coding DNA: TGTGCCAGCAGGCGGGAGTCCGTCTCTGGGGCCAACGTCCTGACTTTC. J is TRBJ2-6 and V is TRBV2; 7 bases agree with TRBD2. This CDR3 is built from 16 residues. The trim removed 6 bases at V and 0 bases at J, leaving 5 bases unmatched. Germline V CDR1 and CDR2: SNHLY, FYNNEI.

The chain links TRBV28 to TRBJ1-4, with D unclear. The germline V gene has CDR1 MDHEN and CDR2 SYDVKM. Trimming pared 2 bases from V and 5 bases from J, leaving 18 bases between. The CDR3 runs to 17 residues. The CDR3 here is CASSLEAVSIGNEKLFF. CDR3 nucleotide sequence: TGTGCCAGCAGTTTAGAAGCTGTCTCAATCGGGAATGAAAAACTGTTTTTT.